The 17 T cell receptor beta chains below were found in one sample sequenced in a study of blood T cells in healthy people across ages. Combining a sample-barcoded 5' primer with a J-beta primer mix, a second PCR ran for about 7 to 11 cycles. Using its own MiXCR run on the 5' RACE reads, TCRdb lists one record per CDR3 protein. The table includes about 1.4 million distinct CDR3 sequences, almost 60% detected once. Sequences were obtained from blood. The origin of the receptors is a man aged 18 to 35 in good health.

The CDR3 DNA sequence: TGCAGTGCTAGAGTGGGCCGATCTCCCTATAATTCACCCCTCCACTTT. It translates to CSARVGRSPYNSPLHF. This sequence joins TRBV20-1 and TRBJ1-6, with unresolved D. V lost 1 base and J 2 bases, leaving 12 bases between the germline ends. Germline CDR1 is DFQATT and CDR2 is SNEGSKA (reference sequence). CDR3 size: 16 residues.

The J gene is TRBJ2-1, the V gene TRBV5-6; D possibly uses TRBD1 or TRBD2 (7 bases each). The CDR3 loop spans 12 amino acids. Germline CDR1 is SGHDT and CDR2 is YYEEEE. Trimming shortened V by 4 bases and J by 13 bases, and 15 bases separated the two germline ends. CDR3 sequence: CASSPGGDSQFF. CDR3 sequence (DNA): TGTGCCAGCAGCCCAGGGGGGGACAGTCAGTTCTTC.

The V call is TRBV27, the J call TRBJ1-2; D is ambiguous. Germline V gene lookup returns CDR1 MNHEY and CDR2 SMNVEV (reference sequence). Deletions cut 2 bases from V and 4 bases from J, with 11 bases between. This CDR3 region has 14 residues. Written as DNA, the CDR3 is TGTGCCAGCAGTTTACGACTTGGCGGCTATGGCTACACCTTC. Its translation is CASSLRLGGYGYTF.

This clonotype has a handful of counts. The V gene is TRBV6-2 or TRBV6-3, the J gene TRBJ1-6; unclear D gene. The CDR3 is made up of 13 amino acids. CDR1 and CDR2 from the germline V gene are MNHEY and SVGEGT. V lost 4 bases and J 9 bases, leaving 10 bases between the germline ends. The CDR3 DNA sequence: TGTGCCAGCAGTTCTACACCTCTTTCACCCCTCCACTTT. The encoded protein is CASSSTPLSPLHF.

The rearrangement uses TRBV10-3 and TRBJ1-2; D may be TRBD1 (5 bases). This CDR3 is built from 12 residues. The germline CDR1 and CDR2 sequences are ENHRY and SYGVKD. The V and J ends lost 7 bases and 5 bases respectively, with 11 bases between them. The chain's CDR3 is CAITPSGYGYTF. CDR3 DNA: TGTGCCATCACCCCGTCAGGGTATGGCTACACCTTC.

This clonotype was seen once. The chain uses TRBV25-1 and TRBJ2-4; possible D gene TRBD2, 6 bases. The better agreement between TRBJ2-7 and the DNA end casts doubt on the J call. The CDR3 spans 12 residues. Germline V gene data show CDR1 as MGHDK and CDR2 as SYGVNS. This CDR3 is CASRGRDYEQYF. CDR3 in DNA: TGTGCCAGCAGAGGGCGGGACTACGAGCAGTACTTC.

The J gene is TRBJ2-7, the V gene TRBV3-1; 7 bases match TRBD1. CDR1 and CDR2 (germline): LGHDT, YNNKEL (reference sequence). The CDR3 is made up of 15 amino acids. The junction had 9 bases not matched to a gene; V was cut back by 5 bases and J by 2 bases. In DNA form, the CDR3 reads TGTGCCAGCAGCTCCGGGACAGTGGTCACCTACGAGCAGTACTTC. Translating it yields CASSSGTVVTYEQYF.

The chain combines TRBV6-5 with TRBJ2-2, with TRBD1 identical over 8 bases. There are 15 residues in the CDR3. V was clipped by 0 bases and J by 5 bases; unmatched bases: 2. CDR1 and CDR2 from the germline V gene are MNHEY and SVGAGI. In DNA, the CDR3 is TGTGCCAGCAGTTACTCGACAGGGGAAACCGGGGAGCTGTTTTTT. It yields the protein CASSYSTGETGELFF.

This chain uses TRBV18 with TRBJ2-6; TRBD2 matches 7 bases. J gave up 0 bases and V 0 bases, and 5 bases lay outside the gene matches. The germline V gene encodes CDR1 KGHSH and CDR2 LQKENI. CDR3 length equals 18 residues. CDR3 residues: CASSPPLAVLSGANVLTF. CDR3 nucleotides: TGTGCCAGCTCACCACCCCTAGCGGTCCTCTCTGGGGCCAACGTCCTGACTTTC.

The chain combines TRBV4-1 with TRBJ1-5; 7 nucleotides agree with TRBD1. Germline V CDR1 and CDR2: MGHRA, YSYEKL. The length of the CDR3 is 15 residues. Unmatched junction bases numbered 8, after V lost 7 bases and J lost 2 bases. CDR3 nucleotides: TGCGCCAGCAACGTCGACAGGGTCGGCAATCAGCCCCAGCATTTT. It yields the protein CASNVDRVGNQPQHF.

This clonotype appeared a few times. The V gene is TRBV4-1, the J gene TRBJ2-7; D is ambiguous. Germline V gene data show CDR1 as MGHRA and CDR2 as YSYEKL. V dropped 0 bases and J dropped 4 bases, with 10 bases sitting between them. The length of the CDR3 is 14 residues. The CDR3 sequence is CASSQDSGWYEQYF. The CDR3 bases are TGCGCCAGCAGCCAAGATTCGGGTTGGTACGAGCAGTACTTC.

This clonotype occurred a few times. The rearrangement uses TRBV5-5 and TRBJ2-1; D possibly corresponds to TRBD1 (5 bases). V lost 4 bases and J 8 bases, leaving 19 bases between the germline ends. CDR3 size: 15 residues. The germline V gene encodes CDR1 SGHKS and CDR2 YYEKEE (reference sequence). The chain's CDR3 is CASSNPTSGIDEQFF. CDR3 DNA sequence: TGTGCCAGCAGCAACCCAACCTCAGGGATTGATGAGCAGTTCTTC.

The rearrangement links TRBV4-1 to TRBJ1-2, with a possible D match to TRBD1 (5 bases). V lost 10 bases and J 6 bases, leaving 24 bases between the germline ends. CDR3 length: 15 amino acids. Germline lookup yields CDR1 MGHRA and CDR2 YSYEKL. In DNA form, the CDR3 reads TGCGCCACACGGAGGAGCGGGGACCCGAAGGATGGCTACACCTTC. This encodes CATRRSGDPKDGYTF.

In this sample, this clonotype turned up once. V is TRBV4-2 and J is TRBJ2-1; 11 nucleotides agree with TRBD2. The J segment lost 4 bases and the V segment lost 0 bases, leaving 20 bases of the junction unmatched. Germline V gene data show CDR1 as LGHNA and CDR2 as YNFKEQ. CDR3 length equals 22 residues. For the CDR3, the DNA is TGTGCCAGCAGCCAAGATCCGGCAGGGGGTTTCGCTGGGACTAGCGGATACAATGAGCAGTTCTTC. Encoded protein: CASSQDPAGGFAGTSGYNEQFF.

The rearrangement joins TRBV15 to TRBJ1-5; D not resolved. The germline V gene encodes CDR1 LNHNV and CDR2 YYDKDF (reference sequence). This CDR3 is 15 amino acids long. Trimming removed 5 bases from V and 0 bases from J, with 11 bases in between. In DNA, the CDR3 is TGTGCCACCAGCGGTGGGCCGGATAGCAATCAGCCCCAGCATTTT. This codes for CATSGGPDSNQPQHF.

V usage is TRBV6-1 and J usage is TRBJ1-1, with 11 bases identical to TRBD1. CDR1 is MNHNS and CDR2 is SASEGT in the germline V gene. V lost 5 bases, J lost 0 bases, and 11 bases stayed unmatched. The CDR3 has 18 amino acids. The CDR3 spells CASSNTGTGGFMNTEAFF. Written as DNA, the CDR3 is TGTGCCAGCAGTAATACCGGGACAGGGGGTTTCATGAACACTGAAGCTTTCTTT.

CDR3 protein: CASSVFRDGGETQYF. CDR3 bases: TGTGCCAGCAGTGTGTTTAGAGACGGGGGGGAGACCCAGTACTTC. This chain joins TRBV28 and TRBJ2-5; 7 bases line up with TRBD2. V was pared by 5 bases and J by 5 bases, with 11 bases of the junction left unmatched. Germline loops: CDR1 MDHEN, CDR2 SYDVKM. CDR3 size: 15 residues.